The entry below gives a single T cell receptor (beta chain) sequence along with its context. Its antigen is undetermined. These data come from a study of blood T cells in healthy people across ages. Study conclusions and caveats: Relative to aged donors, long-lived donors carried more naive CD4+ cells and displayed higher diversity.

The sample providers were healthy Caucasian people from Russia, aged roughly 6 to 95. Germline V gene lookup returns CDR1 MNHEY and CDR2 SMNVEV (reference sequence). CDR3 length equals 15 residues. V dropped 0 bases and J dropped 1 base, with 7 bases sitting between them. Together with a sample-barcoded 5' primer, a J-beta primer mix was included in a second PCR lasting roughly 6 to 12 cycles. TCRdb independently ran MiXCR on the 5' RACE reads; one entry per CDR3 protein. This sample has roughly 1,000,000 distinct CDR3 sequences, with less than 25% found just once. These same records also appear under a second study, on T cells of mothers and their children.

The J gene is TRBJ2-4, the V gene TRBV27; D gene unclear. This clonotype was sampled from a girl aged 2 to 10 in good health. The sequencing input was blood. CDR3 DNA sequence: TGTGCCAGCAGTTTATCGAGTTGGGCCAAAAACATTCAGTACTTC. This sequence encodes CASSLSSWAKNIQYF.